The 28 T cell receptor beta chains below come from one sample, sequenced in a study of blood T cell repertoires in COVID-19. The data were produced by immunoSEQ multiplex PCR, yet TCRdb's version contains in-frame clones alone and is incomplete. This sample yields almost 350,000 clones, of which about nine tenths are seen a single time; over 0.9% belongs to the top ten. The sequenced material came from PBMCs or T cells enriched from blood (not recorded which). Receptors originate from a woman between 25 and 40 years old who had been exposed to COVID-19.

This chain uses TRBV28 with TRBJ1-6, with a weak D call TRBD1 (5 bases). This CDR3 region has 14 residues. Trimming shortened V by 3 bases and J by 9 bases, and 12 bases separated the two germline ends. Germline lookup yields CDR1 MDHEN and CDR2 SYDVKM. This CDR3 reads CASSFTTRVSPLHF. The CDR3 DNA sequence: TGTGCCAGCAGTTTCACTACCAGGGTTTCACCCCTCCACTTT.

The chain employs TRBV27 and TRBJ1-2; weak D call: TRBD1 (6 bases). CDR1 and CDR2 from the germline V gene are MNHEY and SMNVEV (reference sequence). CDR3 length: 16 amino acids. The ends were cut back, 7 bases at V and 4 bases at J, with 22 bases in the middle. CDR3 sequence reads: CASTTYVGQIIYGYTF. CDR3 in DNA: TGTGCCAGCACTACGTACGTCGGACAGATTATCTATGGCTACACCTTC.

As regards this clone: In the same sample, other DNA sequences code for this CDR3. The chain is built from TRBV6-5 and TRBJ2-3, with no clear D. The germline V gene encodes CDR1 MNHEY and CDR2 SVGAGI. The CDR3 is 12 amino acids. Trimming removed 8 bases at V and 1 base at J, with 7 bases between. CDR3 sequence reads: CASGRGTDTQYF. CDR3 sequence (DNA): TGTGCCAGCGGGCGCGGCACAGATACGCAGTATTTT.

This chain connects TRBV11-3 to TRBJ2-1, with TRBD2 matching over 14 bases. J was trimmed by 8 bases and V by 6 bases; bases with no gene match: 6. The CDR3 is 15 residues long. Germline V gene sequence: CDR1 SGHNT, CDR2 YENEEA. The CDR3 is CASRVGLAGVDEQFF. The CDR3 nucleotides read TGTGCCAGCAGGGTGGGACTAGCGGGAGTAGATGAGCAGTTCTTC.

The chain recombines TRBV28 with TRBJ2-3; 8 nucleotides line up with TRBD1. The J segment lost 1 base and the V segment lost 6 bases, leaving 6 bases of the junction unmatched. In germline, CDR1 is MDHEN, CDR2 SYDVKM. The CDR3 totals 15 residues. In DNA form, the CDR3 reads TGTGCCAGCAGCTCGGACAGGGCGGGCACAGATACGCAGTATTTT. The encoded protein is CASSSDRAGTDTQYF.

The chain uses TRBV10-2 and TRBJ2-2; 8 bases agree with TRBD1. Per the germline V gene, CDR1 is WSHSY and CDR2 is SAAADI. The CDR3 has 17 amino acids. Trimming took 0 bases from V and 7 from J; bases not matched to a gene: 10. The CDR3 DNA follows: TGCGCCAGCAGTGAGTCGATCGGGCAGGGGGCTTTCGGGGAGCTGTTTTTT. Translating it yields CASSESIGQGAFGELFF.

The chain links TRBV19 to TRBJ2-1, with 8 nucleotides matching TRBD1. Germline assignment: CDR1 LNHDA and CDR2 SQIVND (reference sequence). V lost 4 bases to trimming and J lost 3 bases; unmatched junction nucleotides: 8. This CDR3 has 16 residues. CDR3 nucleotide sequence: TGTGCCAGTAGTACCCCCGCCGGGACAGGCTACAATGAGCAGTTCTTC. Amino acid sequence: CASSTPAGTGYNEQFF.

The V and J genes are TRBV7-8 and TRBJ2-1; TRBD2 agrees at 12 bases. CDR1 SGHVS and CDR2 FQNEAQ come from the germline V gene. The CDR3 consists of 17 residues. With V trimmed by 5 bases and J by 0 bases, 5 bases remained unmatched. CDR3: CASSPRLAGVSYNEQFF. CDR3 coding DNA: TGTGCCAGCAGCCCCCGACTAGCGGGAGTCTCCTACAATGAGCAGTTCTTC.

The V and J genes are TRBV7-3 and TRBJ2-7; 9 nucleotides match TRBD1. V shed 5 bases and J 6 bases; nucleotides not matched to a gene: 8. The CDR3 runs 14 residues. Germline V CDR1 and CDR2: SGHTA, FQGTGA. This CDR3 reads CASSPQQGAGEQYF. The CDR3 DNA reads as TGTGCCAGCAGCCCGCAACAGGGGGCAGGCGAGCAGTACTTC.

CDR3: CASSLALEKTEQYF. Written as DNA, the CDR3 is TGCGCCAGCAGCTTGGCGCTAGAGAAAACCGAGCAGTACTTC. The chain joins TRBV5-1 to TRBJ2-7; D uncertain. Trimming left V 0 bases short and J 6 bases short, with 13 bases between. The CDR3 runs to 14 residues. Germline V CDR1 and CDR2: SGHRS, YFSETQ.

The J gene is TRBJ1-5, the V gene TRBV12-3 or TRBV12-4; no definite D call. CDR3 length: 12 residues. The V end was cut by 8 bases, the J end by 5 bases, with 10 bases between. The chain's CDR3 is CASRWAYQPQHF. The CDR3 DNA reads as TGTGCCAGCCGGTGGGCGTATCAGCCCCAGCATTTT.

This clone appeared a single time. V and J are TRBV9 and TRBJ2-7; 8 positions agree with TRBD1. The CDR3 runs 16 residues. CDR1 SGDLS and CDR2 YYNGEE come from the germline V gene. V lost 1 base to trimming and J lost 5 bases; unmatched junction nucleotides: 11. The CDR3 here is CASSVQPGTGGHEQYF. The CDR3 DNA follows: TGTGCCAGCAGCGTACAACCCGGGACAGGAGGACACGAGCAGTACTTC.

The rearrangement uses TRBV28 and TRBJ1-3, with 8 nucleotides matching TRBD1. The CDR3 loop spans 14 amino acids. Germline assignment: CDR1 MDHEN and CDR2 SYDVKM. V gave up 5 bases and J gave up 4 bases; unmatched junction bases: 4. In DNA form, the CDR3 reads TGTGCCAGCAGTAGACAGGGGCTCGGAAACACCATATATTTT. This translates into CASSRQGLGNTIYF.

The chain couples TRBV19 to TRBJ2-1, with D possibly matching TRBD2 (6 bases). Germline lookup yields CDR1 LNHDA and CDR2 SQIVND (reference sequence). This CDR3 region has 12 residues. The V end was cut by 8 bases, the J end by 9 bases, with 14 bases between. The CDR3 DNA follows: TGTGCCAGTTGGATACCCGGGGGTGAGCAGTTCTTC. Translated: CASWIPGGEQFF.

This chain links TRBV19 with TRBJ1-1; no clear D. CDR3 length equals 15 residues. V lost 10 bases and J lost 4, with 22 bases in between. The germline CDR1 and CDR2 sequences are LNHDA and SQIVND (reference sequence). The CDR3 DNA reads TGTGCCACCGCCCCCGGGGATTGGGTGCGCACTGAAGCTTTCTTT. The encoded protein is CATAPGDWVRTEAFF.

A few counts support this clone. The chain employs TRBV5-1 and TRBJ1-2, with TRBD1 matching 8 bases. The CDR3 covers 15 residues. Trimming removed 4 bases from V and 0 bases from J; junction bases left unmatched: 5. Germline CDR1 is SGHRS and CDR2 is YFSETQ. Here the CDR3 reads CASSATGGANYGYTF. The DNA for the CDR3 is TGCGCCAGCAGCGCCACAGGGGGAGCTAACTATGGCTACACCTTC.

The chain couples TRBV15 to TRBJ1-4, with D perhaps matching TRBD1 (5 bases). The CDR3 consists of 13 residues. V gave up 1 base and J gave up 7 bases, with 7 bases separating them. CDR1 LNHNV and CDR2 YYDKDF come from the germline V gene (reference sequence). CDR3 nucleotides: TGTGCCACCAGCAGAGGGGGCGGTGAAAAACTGTTTTTT. Residues: CATSRGGGEKLFF.

The V gene is TRBV5-8, the J gene TRBJ2-3; D possibly corresponds to TRBD2 (5 bases). With 4 bases removed from V and 1 base from J, the gap between germline ends came to 10 bases. Germline lookup yields CDR1 SGHTS and CDR2 YDEGEE. This CDR3 has 14 residues. The CDR3 loop reads CASSGGLRTDTQYF. The DNA of the CDR3 is TGTGCCAGCAGCGGCGGGCTTCGCACAGATACGCAGTATTTT.

The count of this clone is one. This chain uses TRBV5-1 with TRBJ1-2, with 12 bases matching TRBD1. The CDR3 totals 16 residues. CDR1 SGHRS and CDR2 YFSETQ come from the germline V gene. The J segment lost 3 bases and the V segment lost 2 bases, leaving 5 bases of the junction unmatched. The CDR3 loop is CASSFGGTGGDYGYTF. The CDR3 DNA follows: TGCGCCAGCAGCTTTGGGGGGACAGGGGGCGACTATGGCTACACCTTC.

The rearrangement uses TRBV9 and TRBJ1-1; D not certain. V lost 0 bases and J lost 8, with 14 bases in between. CDR3 length equals 14 residues. Germline V gives CDR1 SGDLS, CDR2 YYNGEE. The CDR3 protein is CASSVETPSAEAFF. In nucleotides, the CDR3 is TGTGCCAGCAGCGTAGAAACCCCCAGCGCGGAAGCTTTCTTT.

V gene TRBV11-1 combines with J gene TRBJ2-5; 10 nucleotides agree with TRBD2. The CDR3 loop spans 16 amino acids. In germline, CDR1 is SGHAT, CDR2 FQDESV (reference sequence). Trimming cost V 6 bases and J 5 bases; bases outside gene matches: 12. CDR3 residues: CASSLASGSNGETQYF. DNA of the CDR3: TGTGCCAGCAGTTTGGCTAGCGGGAGTAATGGTGAGACCCAGTACTTC.

The gene calls are TRBV12-3 or TRBV12-4 and TRBJ2-3; unclear D gene. The CDR3 sequence is 12 residues long. V lost 6 bases to trimming and J lost 3 bases, with 7 bases between them. This CDR3 reads CASRSQTDTQYF. The CDR3 DNA reads as TGTGCCAGCAGGTCCCAGACAGATACGCAGTATTTT.

The chain carries TRBV28 and TRBJ1-5; no clear D gene. Between the trimmed V and J ends, which lost 5 bases and 5 bases, there was a span of 7 bases. CDR3 length equals 12 residues. Germline CDR1 is MDHEN and CDR2 is SYDVKM. In DNA, the CDR3 is TGTGCCAGCAGTGCCCTATATCAGCCCCAGCATTTT. Amino acids: CASSALYQPQHF. Full variable domain (remainder filled in from reference TRBV28 and TRBJ1-5): DVKVTQSSRYLVKRTGEKVFLECVQDMDHENMFWYRQDPGLGLRLIYFSYDVKMKEKGDIPEGYSVSREKKERFSLILESASTNQTSMYLCASSALYQPQHFGDGTRLSIL.

This rearrangement joins TRBV11-3 to TRBJ1-2, with 7 nucleotides matching TRBD1. The CDR3 length is 13 residues. CDR1 is SGHNT, CDR2 YENEEA, per germline. V lost 6 bases and J lost 4; bases outside the gene matches: 5. The CDR3 here is CASRLAGGYGYTF. In DNA form, the CDR3 reads TGTGCCAGCAGACTTGCAGGGGGCTATGGCTACACCTTC.

The sample holds one count of this clone. CDR3 in amino acids: CASGTIQGGLYGYTF. For the CDR3, the DNA is TGTGCCAGTGGGACTATACAGGGAGGTCTCTATGGCTACACCTTC. This chain joins TRBV19 and TRBJ1-2; D may be TRBD1 (6 bases). The germline V gene encodes CDR1 LNHDA and CDR2 SQIVND (reference sequence). CDR3 size: 15 residues. V was cut by 8 bases and J by 4 bases, with 20 bases left in between.

This chain uses TRBV19 with TRBJ2-6, with 8 bases aligning to TRBD1. This CDR3 has 19 amino acids. CDR1 and CDR2 from the germline V gene are LNHDA and SQIVND (reference sequence). V shed 9 bases and J 4 bases; nucleotides not matched to a gene: 20. The CDR3 DNA reads as TGTGCCAGCTCGAGGGCAAAAGGACAGGGCCGAGCGGGGGCCAACGTCCTGACTTTC. Protein: CASSRAKGQGRAGANVLTF.

V usage is TRBV7-9 and J usage is TRBJ2-1, with D uncertain. Germline V gene sequence: CDR1 SEHNR, CDR2 FQNEAQ (reference sequence). V lost 1 base and J lost 2, with 12 bases in between. The CDR3 is 16 residues long. This CDR3 reads CASSLGSSYPYNEQFF. CDR3 nucleotide sequence: TGTGCCAGCAGCTTAGGGAGTAGCTATCCCTACAATGAGCAGTTCTTC.

This clone was counted a single time. The chain is built from TRBV28 and TRBJ2-7; TRBD2 might be the D (6 bases). Germline values: CDR1 MDHEN, CDR2 SYDVKM. The CDR3 length is 15 residues. Trimming took off 5 bases at V and 2 bases at J, with 16 bases between the two ends. As DNA, the CDR3 is TGTGCCAGCAGTCCGCCCCGGGACTCCCCCTACGAGCAGTACTTC. Encoded protein: CASSPPRDSPYEQYF.